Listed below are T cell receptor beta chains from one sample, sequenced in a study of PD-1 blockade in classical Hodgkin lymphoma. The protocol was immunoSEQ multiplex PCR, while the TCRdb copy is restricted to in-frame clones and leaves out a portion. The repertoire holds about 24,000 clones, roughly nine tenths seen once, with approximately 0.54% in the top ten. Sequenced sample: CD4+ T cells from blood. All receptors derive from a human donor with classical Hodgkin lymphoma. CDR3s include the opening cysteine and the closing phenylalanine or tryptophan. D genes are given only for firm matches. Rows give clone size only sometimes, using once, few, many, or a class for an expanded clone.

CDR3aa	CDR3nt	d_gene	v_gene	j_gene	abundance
CASKHRQPNTEAFF	TGTGCCAGTAAGCATAGACAGCCGAACACTGAAGCTTTCTTT	NA	TRBV19	TRBJ1-1	NA
CASSFRGPTYEQYF	TGTGCCAGCAGCTTTAGGGGGCCGACCTACGAGCAGTACTTC	TRBD1	TRBV5-4	TRBJ2-7	NA
CASSQESNRVEQYF	TGCGCCAGCAGCCAAGAATCCAATAGAGTAGAGCAGTACTTC	NA	TRBV4-1	TRBJ2-7	NA
CASSLGHYNEQFF	TGTGCCAGCAGCTTGGGCCACTACAATGAGCAGTTCTTC	NA	TRBV5-6	TRBJ2-1	NA
CASSPDREYEQYF	TGTGCCAGTAGCCCGGACAGGGAGTACGAGCAGTACTTC	TRBD1	TRBV19	TRBJ2-7	NA
CASSQGSLGQYF	TGCGCCAGCAGTCAGGGTAGTCTGGGGCAGTACTTC	NA	TRBV10-2	TRBJ2-7	NA
CASSPQGTEAFF	TGTGCCAGCTCACCTCAGGGTACTGAAGCTTTCTTT	NA	TRBV18	TRBJ1-1	once
CASSFPIRDRQNTYEQYF	TGTGCCAGCAGTTTCCCTATTCGGGACAGACAAAATACCTACGAGCAGTACTTC	TRBD1	TRBV28	TRBJ2-7	once
CASSLWTGGPQETQYF	TGTGCCAGCAGCCTTTGGACAGGGGGGCCTCAAGAGACCCAGTACTTC	TRBD1	TRBV14	TRBJ2-5	NA
CASSPAETQYF	TGTGCCAGCAGCCCTGCGGAGACCCAGTACTTC	NA	TRBV7-9	TRBJ2-5	NA
CASSLGTSRLIDEQFF	TGTGCCAGTAGTCTCGGGACTAGCCGTTTAATCGATGAGCAGTTCTTC	TRBD2	TRBV19	TRBJ2-1	NA
CASREGQRTNYGYTF	TGTGCCAGCAGAGAAGGACAGCGGACTAACTATGGCTACACCTTC	NA	TRBV2	TRBJ1-2	NA
CASSIGGGTSTGELFF	TGTGCCAGCTCTATTGGCGGGGGGACGAGCACCGGGGAGCTGTTTTTT	TRBD2	TRBV18	TRBJ2-2	NA
CASSQAPTGSNNEQFF	TGTGCCAGCAGCCAAGCCCCGACAGGGTCAAACAATGAGCAGTTCTTC	TRBD1	TRBV4-2	TRBJ2-1	NA
CASSQLRQFGELFF	TGCGCCAGCAGCCAACTCAGACAGTTCGGGGAGCTGTTTTTT	NA	TRBV4-3	TRBJ2-2	NA
CASSLWAGGSYGYTF	TGTGCCAGCAGTTTATGGGCAGGGGGAAGCTATGGCTACACCTTC	TRBD1	TRBV27	TRBJ1-2	NA
CASSAHRVANYGYTF	TGTGCCAGCAGCGCCCACAGAGTAGCTAACTATGGCTACACCTTC	NA	TRBV7-8	TRBJ1-2	few
CASSRGGPTYEQYF	TGTGCCAGCAGTAGGGGGGGCCCGACCTACGAGCAGTACTTC	NA	TRBV5-6	TRBJ2-7	NA
CASSTWTGMPGNTIYF	TGTGCCAGCAGCACGTGGACAGGGATGCCCGGAAACACCATATATTTT	TRBD1	TRBV5-6	TRBJ1-3	NA
CASSPGTSDQETQYF	TGTGCCAGCAGCCCCGGGACTAGCGACCAAGAGACCCAGTACTTC	TRBD2	TRBV7-3	TRBJ2-5	NA
CASSKLAGGSGDTQYF	TGTGCCAGCAGCAAACTAGCGGGGGGGTCCGGAGATACGCAGTATTTT	TRBD2	TRBV7-9	TRBJ2-3	NA
CASSEDIQGSSEAFF	TGCGCCAGCAGTGAAGATATACAGGGTAGTAGCGAAGCTTTCTTT	NA	TRBV10-1	TRBJ1-1	once
CASKRDFANTGELFF	TGCGCCAGCAAGAGGGACTTCGCGAACACCGGGGAGCTGTTTTTT	NA	TRBV5-1	TRBJ2-2	NA
CAREGAYTGELFF	TGTGCCAGGGAGGGGGCCTACACCGGGGAGCTGTTTTTT	NA	TRBV2	TRBJ2-2	once
CASSQGQAESWQYF	TGCGCCAGCAGCCAGGGACAGGCCGAAAGTTGGCAGTACTTC	TRBD1	TRBV5-1	TRBJ2-7	once
CASSPDGRGGNQPQHF	TGTGCCAGCTCACCAGACGGGCGCGGGGGTAATCAGCCCCAGCATTTT	NA	TRBV18	TRBJ1-5	few
CSVDLGSPKPLADTDTQYF	TGCAGCGTTGATTTGGGCAGCCCAAAACCACTCGCGGACACAGATACGCAGTATTTT	NA	TRBV29-1	TRBJ2-3	NA
CASSQQGAYNSPLHF	TGTGCCAGCAGTCAACAGGGGGCCTATAATTCACCCCTCCACTTT	TRBD1	TRBV13	TRBJ1-6	NA
CASSLGLPRTEAFF	TGTGCCAGCAGCTTAGGATTGCCAAGGACTGAAGCTTTCTTT	NA	TRBV7-9	TRBJ1-1	NA
CASSLNTPGTGNTIYF	TGTGCCAGCAGCTTAAACACCCCGGGCACTGGAAACACCATATATTTT	NA	TRBV7-3	TRBJ1-3	NA
CASSPKWDTASTDTQYF	TGTGCCAGCTCACCGAAATGGGACACCGCTTCCACAGATACGCAGTATTTT	NA	TRBV18	TRBJ2-3	NA
CASSQGQGASEKLFF	TGTGCCAGCAGCCAGGGACAGGGGGCGAGTGAAAAACTGTTTTTT	TRBD1	TRBV5-6	TRBJ1-4	NA